The 15 T cell receptor beta chains below come from one sample, sequenced in a study of CD8 T cell repertoires and HIV-1 epitope variants. The antigens of these receptors remain unknown. TCRdb's copy holds only in-frame clones and misses some; the assay was immunoSEQ multiplex PCR. In the table there are 5,000 to 7,500 clones, about 59% of which are singletons. Material for sequencing was cultured CD8+ T cells derived from PBMCs. The origin of the receptors is a male donor with HIV.

V gene TRBV5-5 combines with J gene TRBJ2-7; D may be TRBD2 (6 bases). V was pared by 0 bases and J by 4 bases, with 11 bases between. The germline CDR1 and CDR2 sequences are SGHKS and YYEKEE (reference sequence). The CDR3 sequence is 14 residues long. CDR3: CASSLEVAVYEQYF. The CDR3 DNA is TGTGCCAGCAGCTTGGAAGTAGCGGTGTACGAGCAGTACTTC.

V gene TRBV7-2 combines with J gene TRBJ1-2; the D is unclear. The V end lost 3 bases, the J end lost 4 bases, and 6 bases lay between the germline ends. The CDR3 consists of 12 residues. The germline CDR1 and CDR2 sequences are SGHTA and FQGNSA. The CDR3 DNA reads as TGTGCCAGCAGCTTGGCGGGCTATGGCTACACCTTC. Translating it yields CASSLAGYGYTF.

This clone was seen a single time. The chain carries TRBV13 and TRBJ2-3; 7 bases agree with TRBD2. V lost 0 bases to trimming and J lost 1 base; unmatched junction nucleotides: 1. CDR3 size: 15 residues. In germline, CDR1 is PRHDT, CDR2 FYEKMQ (reference sequence). The CDR3 spells CASSLGRGGTDTQYF. CDR3 nucleotide sequence: TGTGCCAGCAGCTTAGGACGGGGGGGCACAGATACGCAGTATTTT.

This sequence joins TRBV4-3 and TRBJ1-6; 7 nucleotides line up with TRBD1. With 0 bases clipped from V and 5 bases from J, the junction kept 1 base outside the gene matches. Germline-derived CDR1 and CDR2 are LGHNA and YSLEER. The CDR3 spans 15 residues. The CDR3 DNA sequence: TGCGCCAGCAGCCAAGACAGGGGGGATAATTCACCCCTCCACTTT. It translates to CASSQDRGDNSPLHF.

The chain combines TRBV7-8 with TRBJ2-7, with no clear D. V was pared by 1 base and J by 7 bases, with 5 bases between. The CDR3 sequence is 11 residues long. Germline V gene sequence: CDR1 SGHVS, CDR2 FQNEAQ. The CDR3 is CASSLGREQYF. In DNA, the CDR3 is TGTGCCAGCAGCTTAGGGCGGGAGCAGTACTTC.

This clone showed up just a few times. The gene calls are TRBV27 and TRBJ2-1; D is ambiguous. Deletions cut 2 bases from V and 9 bases from J, with 11 bases between. Germline values: CDR1 MNHEY, CDR2 SMNVEV (reference sequence). There are 13 residues in the CDR3. The CDR3: CASSLEGWSEQFF. CDR3 coding DNA: TGTGCCAGCAGTTTAGAAGGATGGAGTGAGCAGTTCTTC.

The gene calls are TRBV6-5 and TRBJ1-1; maybe TRBD1 (5 bases). Trimming took 2 bases from V and 5 from J, leaving 6 bases between them. The germline gives CDR1 MNHEY, CDR2 SVGAGI. The CDR3 is 12 amino acids. The CDR3 nucleotides are TGTGCCAGCAGTTACGGGGGAACTGAAGCTTTCTTT. Amino acid sequence: CASSYGGTEAFF.

This chain uses TRBV19 with TRBJ1-1; TRBD1 is a possible D gene (6 bases). This CDR3 is built from 16 residues. The ends were cut back, 5 bases at V and 8 bases at J, with 24 bases in the middle. From germline, CDR1 is LNHDA and CDR2 SQIVND (reference sequence). Here the CDR3 DNA reads TGTGCCAGTAGTTTTGCCGGTACAGGGCGGCTCGAAGAAGCTTTCTTT. The encoded protein is CASSFAGTGRLEEAFF.

The chain combines TRBV27 with TRBJ2-3; TRBD1 agrees at 8 bases. The V gene's germline CDR1 is MNHEY and CDR2 SMNVEV (reference sequence). The trim removed 3 bases at V and 3 bases at J, leaving 2 bases unmatched. CDR3 length equals 14 residues. The DNA of the CDR3 is TGTGCCAGCAGTTTGACAGGGGAGACAGATACGCAGTATTTT. Its protein product is CASSLTGETDTQYF.

This chain links TRBV7-2 with TRBJ2-1; D may correspond to TRBD1 or TRBD2 (5 bases each). V was shortened by 5 bases and J by 0 bases, with 8 bases between the two germline ends. The CDR3 totals 14 residues. Germline values: CDR1 SGHTA, CDR2 FQGNSA. In DNA form, the CDR3 reads TGTGCCAGCAGCGGGGGAAACTCCTACAATGAGCAGTTCTTC. Translating it yields CASSGGNSYNEQFF.

The V and J genes are TRBV5-5 and TRBJ2-5, with D perhaps matching TRBD1 (5 bases). The V end lost 2 bases, the J end lost 4 bases, and 9 bases lay between the germline ends. The CDR3 has 13 residues. Germline V CDR1 and CDR2: SGHKS, YYEKEE (reference sequence). CDR3 in amino acids: CASSFWQGETQYF. The CDR3 region has the DNA TGTGCCAGCAGCTTTTGGCAGGGAGAGACCCAGTACTTC.

This chain connects TRBV29-1 to TRBJ2-7; 13 positions match TRBD2. CDR3 length: 15 residues. Per the germline V gene, CDR1 is SQVTM and CDR2 is ANQGSEA. The trim removed 1 base at V and 5 bases at J, leaving 5 bases unmatched. CDR3 loop: CSVEGTSGSGDEQYF. CDR3 coding DNA: TGCAGCGTTGAAGGGACTAGCGGGAGCGGGGACGAGCAGTACTTC.

In its sample, this clone was seen once. CDR3 DNA: TGTGCCTGCGGACTAGCGGGGGGGGCAGATACGCAGTATTTT. It codes for CACGLAGGADTQYF. The chain is built from TRBV30 and TRBJ2-3, with TRBD2 identical over 15 bases. Per the germline V gene, CDR1 is GTSNPN and CDR2 is SVGIG (reference sequence). The CDR3 is 14 residues long. The trim removed 6 bases at V and 4 bases at J, leaving 2 bases unmatched.

The V call is TRBV11-2, the J call TRBJ2-7; possible D gene TRBD2, 5 bases. The germline V gene encodes CDR1 SGHAT and CDR2 FQNNGV. V shed 3 bases and J shed 5 bases, with 8 bases lying between them. The CDR3 is 12 residues long. As DNA, the CDR3 is TGTGCCAGCAGCTTCTTCGGGGACGAGCAGTACTTC. It translates to CASSFFGDEQYF.

The chain is built from TRBV7-9 and TRBJ2-5, with TRBD2 identical over 13 bases. The ends lost 5 bases at V and 2 bases at J; junction bases unmatched: 5. CDR3 length equals 16 residues. Germline-derived CDR1 and CDR2 are SEHNR and FQNEAQ (reference sequence). The CDR3 here is CASSPWTSGGQETQYF. DNA of the CDR3: TGTGCCAGCAGCCCCTGGACTAGCGGGGGACAAGAGACCCAGTACTTC.